Shown below are 21 T cell receptor beta chains from a single sample sequenced in a study of CD4 T cells in relation to SARS-CoV-2 and coronaviruses. Assay: immunoSEQ multiplex PCR; the TCRdb copy retains only in-frame clones and omits some. The sample yields about 16,000 clones, around 77% seen once. Antigen specificity for these receptors is unknown. Before the COVID-19 pandemic, during about 2010-2018, CD4+ T cells were taken from unexposed donors. The cells were cultured for around ten days before CD4+ T cells were isolated. Material: CD4+ T cells from PBMCs, cultured in vitro. These receptors were obtained from a human donor in good health.

This clone has a handful of counts. Here the CDR3 reads CASSQGTVDNEQFF. The CDR3 DNA follows: TGTGCCAGCAGCCAAGGGACAGTTGACAATGAGCAGTTCTTC. The chain employs TRBV4-2 and TRBJ2-1; possible D gene TRBD1, 6 bases. Trimming cost V 1 base and J 5 bases, with 9 bases left between them. Germline CDR1 is LGHNA and CDR2 is YNFKEQ. This CDR3 spans 14 amino acids.

This rearrangement joins TRBV2 to TRBJ1-4; 10 nucleotides line up with TRBD1. V shed 8 bases and J 5 bases; nucleotides not matched to a gene: 8. This CDR3 spans 15 amino acids. From germline, CDR1 is SNHLY and CDR2 FYNNEI. The CDR3 protein is CASLIMTGGNEKLFF. Written as DNA, the CDR3 is TGTGCCAGCCTGATAATGACAGGGGGCAATGAAAAACTGTTTTTT.

J is TRBJ1-5 and V is TRBV6-5, with D uncertain. The V and J ends lost 2 bases and 4 bases respectively, with 6 bases between them. This CDR3 contains 13 residues. CDR1 and CDR2 from the germline V gene are MNHEY and SVGAGI. Here the CDR3 DNA reads TGTGCCAGCAGTTACGACGGGAATCAGCCCCAGCATTTT. The encoded protein is CASSYDGNQPQHF.

V gene TRBV11-3 combines with J gene TRBJ2-1; D is ambiguous. CDR1 and CDR2 (germline): SGHNT, YENEEA. The V end lost 1 base, the J end lost 3 bases, and 7 bases lay between the germline ends. This CDR3 is built from 14 residues. The CDR3 DNA follows: TGTGCCAGCAGCTTAGCCGTCAACTACAATGAGCAGTTCTTC. Translation gives CASSLAVNYNEQFF.

The V gene is TRBV19, the J gene TRBJ2-3, with D tentatively TRBD2 (6 bases). This CDR3 has 15 residues. Trimming took 10 bases from V and 2 from J, leaving 19 bases between them. The germline V gene encodes CDR1 LNHDA and CDR2 SQIVND (reference sequence). This chain's CDR3 is CATRTGLLNTDTQYF. CDR3 DNA sequence: TGTGCCACCAGAACGGGACTTCTTAACACAGATACGCAGTATTTT.

This clone was seen a single time. V and J are TRBV4-1 and TRBJ2-2, with TRBD2 matching 9 bases. CDR1 MGHRA and CDR2 YSYEKL come from the germline V gene. This CDR3 spans 16 amino acids. Germline trimming cut 4 bases from V and 5 bases from J; bases unmatched to any gene: 8. The CDR3 nucleotides are TGCGCCAGCAGCCTAATTATAGCGGGAGTTACCGGGGAGCTGTTTTTT. This codes for CASSLIIAGVTGELFF.

V and J are TRBV12-3 or TRBV12-4 and TRBJ2-5, with D hard to call. The CDR3 loop spans 11 amino acids. V lost 3 bases and J lost 5, with 4 bases in between. The CDR3 sequence is CASSFLETQYF. In DNA form, the CDR3 reads TGTGCCAGCAGTTTTCTGGAGACCCAGTACTTC.

This sequence joins TRBV9 and TRBJ2-5, with D unclear. Per germline, CDR1 SGDLS and CDR2 YYNGEE. The CDR3 loop spans 13 amino acids. Trimming cost V 4 bases and J 5 bases, with 12 bases left between them. The CDR3 bases are TGTGCCAGCAGCTCAAAGATTGAGGAGACCCAGTACTTC. Amino acids: CASSSKIEETQYF. The whole variable domain, remainder taken from reference TRBV9 and TRBJ2-5, is DSGVTQTPKHLITATGQRVTLRCSPRSGDLSVYWYQQSLDQGLQFLIQYYNGEERAKGNILERFSAQQFPDLHSELNLSSLELGDSALYFCASSSKIEETQYFGPGTRLLVL.

CDR3 residues: CAWKRRGAKSEQYF. The CDR3 nucleotides are TGTGCCTGGAAGAGAAGGGGGGCAAAGAGCGAGCAGTACTTC. The chain uses TRBV30 and TRBJ2-7; the D call may be TRBD1 or TRBD2 (6 bases each). CDR3 length: 14 amino acids. Trimming stripped 4 bases from V and 6 bases from J, with 19 bases between. Germline V gene data show CDR1 as GTSNPN and CDR2 as SVGIG (reference sequence). Combining the CDR3 with reference TRBV30 and TRBJ2-7 gives the whole variable domain SQTIHQWPATLVQPVGSPLSLECTVEGTSNPNLYWYRQAAGRGLQLLFYSVGIGQISSEVPQNLSASRPQDRQFILSSKKLLLSDSGFYLCAWKRRGAKSEQYFGPGTRLTVT.

This chain links TRBV5-4 with TRBJ2-5, with 14 nucleotides matching TRBD2. CDR3 length equals 18 residues. Germline V lookup: CDR1 SGHNT, CDR2 YYREEE (reference sequence). The V segment lost 4 bases and the J segment 2 bases; nucleotides outside the gene matches: 10. CDR3 sequence (DNA): TGTGCCAGCAGCCGGACCGGGACTAGCGGGAGAGGTCAAGAGACCCAGTACTTC. Protein: CASSRTGTSGRGQETQYF.

The chain couples TRBV11-2 to TRBJ2-1; D is perhaps TRBD2 (7 bases). The germline gives CDR1 SGHAT, CDR2 FQNNGV. There are 16 residues in the CDR3. Trimming took 6 bases from V and 4 from J, leaving 19 bases between them. The CDR3 DNA is TGTGCCAGCAGGGGGGGGGCCGGGGTCTTTTACAATGAGCAGTTCTTC. Translation gives CASRGGAGVFYNEQFF.

The J gene is TRBJ2-5, the V gene TRBV30; the D gene is possibly TRBD1 (7 bases). The CDR3 sequence is 13 residues long. V lost 2 bases to trimming and J lost 5 bases, with 12 bases between them. Looked up from germline, CDR1 is GTSNPN and CDR2 is SVGIG (reference sequence). CDR3: CAWSPGGGETQYF. The DNA of the CDR3 is TGTGCCTGGAGTCCAGGGGGAGGCGAGACCCAGTACTTC. The variable domain in full, completed from reference TRBV30 and TRBJ2-5, reads SQTIHQWPATLVQPVGSPLSLECTVEGTSNPNLYWYRQAAGRGLQLLFYSVGIGQISSEVPQNLSASRPQDRQFILSSKKLLLSDSGFYLCAWSPGGGETQYFGPGTRLLVL.

The CDR3 DNA is TGTGCCAGCAGCTTGGTCCTAGCGGGTAGCACAGATACGCAGTATTTT. The encoded protein is CASSLVLAGSTDTQYF. The rearrangement uses TRBV5-4 and TRBJ2-3, with TRBD2 matching 8 bases. Germline trimming cut 0 bases from V and 0 bases from J; bases unmatched to any gene: 3. This CDR3 region has 16 residues. Looked up from germline, CDR1 is SGHNT and CDR2 is YYREEE (reference sequence).

The chain links TRBV15 to TRBJ2-5; 11 nucleotides line up with TRBD2. The germline CDR1 and CDR2 sequences are LNHNV and YYDKDF (reference sequence). J was trimmed by 5 bases and V by 0 bases; bases with no gene match: 14. CDR3 length equals 19 residues. CDR3 region: CATSRDPLFTSGRGETQYF. The DNA of the CDR3 is TGTGCCACCAGCAGAGATCCGCTCTTTACTAGCGGGAGAGGGGAGACCCAGTACTTC.

This chain links TRBV5-1 with TRBJ2-1, with TRBD2 matching 8 bases. The CDR3 totals 18 residues. V was pared by 0 bases and J by 1 base, with 9 bases of the junction left unmatched. CDR1 is SGHRS and CDR2 is YFSETQ in the germline V gene. CDR3 coding DNA: TGCGCCAGCAGCTTGGGGAGCGGGAGTGGGCTTTCCTACAATGAGCAGTTCTTC. It translates to CASSLGSGSGLSYNEQFF.

DNA of the CDR3: TGTGCCAGCAGCCAGGGACAGGGGGACACCGGGGAGCTGTTTTTT. Translating gives CASSQGQGDTGELFF. The chain uses TRBV4-2 and TRBJ2-2; 11 nucleotides align to TRBD1. Germline CDR1 is LGHNA and CDR2 is YNFKEQ. V was pared by 3 bases and J by 3 bases, with 0 bases of the junction left unmatched. This CDR3 is built from 15 residues.

The rearrangement uses TRBV7-9 and TRBJ1-1; TRBD1 is a possible D gene (6 bases). Trimming cost V 3 bases and J 0 bases, with 14 bases left between them. The CDR3 sequence is 16 residues long. CDR1 and CDR2 from the germline V gene are SEHNR and FQNEAQ (reference sequence). The CDR3 reads CASSLASGAVNTEAFF. The CDR3 DNA reads TGTGCCAGCAGCTTGGCCTCAGGGGCCGTGAACACTGAAGCTTTCTTT.

The chain links TRBV19 to TRBJ2-1; perhaps TRBD1 as D (6 bases). CDR1 and CDR2 (germline): LNHDA, SQIVND (reference sequence). The germline V and J ends were trimmed by 0 bases and 10 bases, with 13 bases remaining between them. CDR3 size: 14 residues. The CDR3 DNA sequence: TGTGCCAGTAGTATAGATCAAGGGACAAAGGAGCAGTTCTTC. Translating gives CASSIDQGTKEQFF.

The chain couples TRBV5-1 to TRBJ2-1, with D possibly called TRBD1 or TRBD2 (5 bases each). The length of the CDR3 is 16 residues. The ends were cut back, 4 bases at V and 7 bases at J, with 21 bases in the middle. CDR1 is SGHRS and CDR2 is YFSETQ in the germline V gene. CDR3 residues: CASSPSGASFQNEQFF. The CDR3 bases are TGCGCCAGCAGCCCTTCCGGGGCATCTTTTCAAAATGAGCAGTTCTTC.

V is TRBV9 and J is TRBJ2-7, with 7 bases that match TRBD1. Germline CDR1 reads SGDLS; CDR2 reads YYNGEE. V shed 3 bases and J 2 bases; nucleotides not matched to a gene: 8. There are 15 residues in the CDR3. CDR3 coding DNA: TGTGCCAGCAGCGCCGAGAGGGGGCCTCCCTACGAGCAGTACTTC. Its translation is CASSAERGPPYEQYF.

The chain employs TRBV27 and TRBJ2-7, with D tentatively TRBD1 (7 bases). The V end lost 6 bases, the J end lost 5 bases, and 20 bases lay between the germline ends. The CDR3 is 15 residues long. Germline V CDR1 and CDR2: MNHEY, SMNVEV (reference sequence). The CDR3 bases are TGTGCCAGCAGCTGGAGGGGGCTGTCTGGGGACGAGCAGTACTTC. This gives the protein CASSWRGLSGDEQYF.